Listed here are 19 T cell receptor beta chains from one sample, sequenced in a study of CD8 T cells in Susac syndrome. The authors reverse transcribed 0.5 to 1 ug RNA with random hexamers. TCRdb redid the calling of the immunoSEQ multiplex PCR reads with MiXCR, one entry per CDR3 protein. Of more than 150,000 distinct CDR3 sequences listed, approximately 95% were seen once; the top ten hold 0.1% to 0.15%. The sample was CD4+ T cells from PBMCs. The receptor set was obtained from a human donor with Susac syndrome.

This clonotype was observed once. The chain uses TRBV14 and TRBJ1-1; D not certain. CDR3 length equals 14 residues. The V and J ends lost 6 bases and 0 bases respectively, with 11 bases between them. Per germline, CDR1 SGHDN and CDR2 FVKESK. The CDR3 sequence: CASRRTELNTEAFF. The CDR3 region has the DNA TGTGCCAGCAGGAGGACGGAACTGAACACTGAAGCTTTCTTT.

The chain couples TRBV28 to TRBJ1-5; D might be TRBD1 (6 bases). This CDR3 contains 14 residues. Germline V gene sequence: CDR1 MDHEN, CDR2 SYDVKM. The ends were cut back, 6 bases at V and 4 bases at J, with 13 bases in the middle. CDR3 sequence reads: CASRPGQTNQPQHF. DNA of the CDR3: TGTGCCAGCAGGCCTGGACAGACAAATCAGCCCCAGCATTTT.

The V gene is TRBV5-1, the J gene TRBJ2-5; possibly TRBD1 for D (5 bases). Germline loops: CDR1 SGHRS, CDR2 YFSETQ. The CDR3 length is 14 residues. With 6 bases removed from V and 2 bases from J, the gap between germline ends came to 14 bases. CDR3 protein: CASTQAGAQETQYF. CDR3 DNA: TGCGCCAGCACCCAAGCTGGGGCGCAAGAGACCCAGTACTTC.

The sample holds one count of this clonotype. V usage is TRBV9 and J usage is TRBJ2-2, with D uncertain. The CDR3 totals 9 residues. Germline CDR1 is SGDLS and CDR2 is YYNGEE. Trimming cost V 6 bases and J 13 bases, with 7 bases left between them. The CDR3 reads CASTHVLFF. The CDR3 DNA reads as TGTGCCAGCACCCACGTGCTGTTTTTT.

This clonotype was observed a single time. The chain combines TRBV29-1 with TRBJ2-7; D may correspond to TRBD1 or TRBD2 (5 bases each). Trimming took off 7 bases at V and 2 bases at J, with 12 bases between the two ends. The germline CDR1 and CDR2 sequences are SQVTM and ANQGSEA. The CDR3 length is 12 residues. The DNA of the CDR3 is TGCAGCGCAAGGGACGGAGCCTACGAGCAGTACTTC. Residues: CSARDGAYEQYF.

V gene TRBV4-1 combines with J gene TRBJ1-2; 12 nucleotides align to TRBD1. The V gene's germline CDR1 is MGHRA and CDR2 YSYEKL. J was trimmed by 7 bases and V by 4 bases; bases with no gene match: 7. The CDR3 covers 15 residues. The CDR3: CASSPVGTGGFGYTF. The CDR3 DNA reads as TGCGCCAGCAGCCCTGTAGGGACAGGGGGCTTTGGCTACACCTTC.

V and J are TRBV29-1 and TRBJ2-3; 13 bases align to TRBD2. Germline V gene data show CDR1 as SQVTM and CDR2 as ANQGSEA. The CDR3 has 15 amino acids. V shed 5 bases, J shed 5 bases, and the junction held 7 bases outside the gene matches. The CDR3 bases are TGCAGCGTTAAAAGGACTAGCGGGGGCGAAGATACGCAGTATTTT. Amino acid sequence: CSVKRTSGGEDTQYF.

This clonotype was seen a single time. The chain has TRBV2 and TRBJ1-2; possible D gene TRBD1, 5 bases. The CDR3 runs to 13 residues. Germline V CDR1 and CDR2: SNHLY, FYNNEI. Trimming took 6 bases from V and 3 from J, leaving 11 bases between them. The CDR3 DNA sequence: TGTGCCAGCAGCGGAGACAGTCACTATGGCTACACCTTC. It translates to CASSGDSHYGYTF.

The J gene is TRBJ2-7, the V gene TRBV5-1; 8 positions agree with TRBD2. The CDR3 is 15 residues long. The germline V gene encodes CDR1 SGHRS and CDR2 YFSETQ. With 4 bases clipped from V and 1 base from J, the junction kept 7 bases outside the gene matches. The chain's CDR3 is CASSSVAGQSYEQYF. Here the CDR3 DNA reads TGCGCCAGCAGCAGCGTAGCGGGACAATCCTACGAGCAGTACTTC.

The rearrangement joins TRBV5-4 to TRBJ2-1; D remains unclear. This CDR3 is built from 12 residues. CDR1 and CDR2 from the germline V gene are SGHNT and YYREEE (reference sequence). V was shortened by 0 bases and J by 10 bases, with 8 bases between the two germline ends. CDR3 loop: CASSLDSKEQFF. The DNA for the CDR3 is TGTGCCAGCAGCTTGGATAGTAAGGAGCAGTTCTTC.

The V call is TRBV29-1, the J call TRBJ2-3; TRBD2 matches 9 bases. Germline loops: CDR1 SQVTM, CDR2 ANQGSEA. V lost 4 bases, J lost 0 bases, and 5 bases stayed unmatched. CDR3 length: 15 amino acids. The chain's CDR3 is CSVGTSAFSTDTQYF. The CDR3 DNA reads TGCAGCGTTGGGACTAGCGCATTTAGCACAGATACGCAGTATTTT.

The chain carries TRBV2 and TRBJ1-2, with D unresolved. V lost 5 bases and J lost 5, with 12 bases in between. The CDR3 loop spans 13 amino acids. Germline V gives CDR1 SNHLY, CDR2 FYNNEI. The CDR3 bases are TGTGCCAGCAGTATTGTAACGGGATATGGCTACACCTTC. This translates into CASSIVTGYGYTF.

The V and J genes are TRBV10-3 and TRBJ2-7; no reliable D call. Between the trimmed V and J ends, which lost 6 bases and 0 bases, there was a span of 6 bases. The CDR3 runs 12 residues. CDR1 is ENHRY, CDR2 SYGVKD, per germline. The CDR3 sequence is CAIRGISYEQYF. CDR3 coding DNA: TGTGCCATCAGGGGGATCTCCTACGAGCAGTACTTC.

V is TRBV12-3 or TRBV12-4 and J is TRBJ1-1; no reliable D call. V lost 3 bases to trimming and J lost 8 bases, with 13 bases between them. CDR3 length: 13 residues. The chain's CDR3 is CASSFLANQEAFF. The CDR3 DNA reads TGTGCCAGCAGTTTTTTGGCCAACCAAGAAGCTTTCTTT.

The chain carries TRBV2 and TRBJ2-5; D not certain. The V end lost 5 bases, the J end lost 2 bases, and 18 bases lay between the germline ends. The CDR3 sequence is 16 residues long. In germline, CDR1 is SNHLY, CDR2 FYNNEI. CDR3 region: CASSPIILFQQETQYF. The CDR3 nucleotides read TGTGCCAGCAGTCCCATAATTCTGTTTCAGCAAGAGACCCAGTACTTC.

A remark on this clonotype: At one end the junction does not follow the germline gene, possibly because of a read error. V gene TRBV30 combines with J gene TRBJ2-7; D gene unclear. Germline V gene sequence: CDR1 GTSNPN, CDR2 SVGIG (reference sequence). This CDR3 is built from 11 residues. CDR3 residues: CACKRGHEHYF. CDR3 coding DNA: TGTGCCTGCAAACGAGGCCACGAGCATTACTTC. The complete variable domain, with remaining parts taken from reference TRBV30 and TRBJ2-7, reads SQTIHQWPATLVQPVGSPLSLECTVEGTSNPNLYWYRQAAGRGLQLLFYSVGIGQISSEVPQNLSASRPQDRQFILSSKKLLLSDSGFYLCACKRGHEHYFGPGTRLTVT.

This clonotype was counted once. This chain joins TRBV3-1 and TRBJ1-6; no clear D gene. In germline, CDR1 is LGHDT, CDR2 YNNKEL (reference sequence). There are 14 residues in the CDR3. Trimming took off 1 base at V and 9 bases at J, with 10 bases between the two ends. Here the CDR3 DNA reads TGTGCCAGCAGCCAAGTCGGAGGTGGTTCACCCCTCCACTTT. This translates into CASSQVGGGSPLHF.

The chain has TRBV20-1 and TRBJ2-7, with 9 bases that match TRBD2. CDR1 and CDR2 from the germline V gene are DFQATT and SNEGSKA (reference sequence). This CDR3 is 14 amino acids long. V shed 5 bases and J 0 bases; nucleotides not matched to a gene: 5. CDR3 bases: TGCAGTGCTTTGCGGGGGGGGAGCTCCTACGAGCAGTACTTC. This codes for CSALRGGSSYEQYF.

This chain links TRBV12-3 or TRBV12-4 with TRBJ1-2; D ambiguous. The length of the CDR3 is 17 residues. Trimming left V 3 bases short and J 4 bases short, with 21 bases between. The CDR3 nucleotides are TGTGCCAGCAGTTTTGGTTCTTGGTTGGGAGAATCCTATGGCTACACCTTC. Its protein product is CASSFGSWLGESYGYTF.